This T cell receptor beta chain was obtained from a study of blood T cell repertoires in COVID-19. Measured with immunoSEQ multiplex PCR; TCRdb has only the in-frame clones, and not every one. Of over 130,000 clones detected, 87% appear once; the ten largest clones hold about 4.6%. The CDR3 totals 16 residues. Germline V CDR1 and CDR2: LGHDT, YNNKEL (reference sequence). V lost 5 bases, J lost 4 bases, and 7 bases stayed unmatched. Sequenced: peripheral blood. The gene calls are TRBV3-1 (or the pseudogene TRBV3-2) and TRBJ2-7; 14 bases align to TRBD2. This sequence originates from a woman aged 60-70 years with active or convalescent COVID-19. CDR3 DNA: TGTGCCAGCAGCGCCCCCGGGACTAGCGGGAGTTACGAGCAGTACTTC. Protein sequence: CASSAPGTSGSYEQYF.